The clone carrying this T cell receptor beta chain has just a few counts. Its antigen is still unknown. A read error may produce the germline difference seen at one junction end. One entry per CDR3 protein results from TCRdb running MiXCR on the 5' RACE reads. The sample has about 400,000 distinct CDR3 sequences, 6.2% seen once. This CDR3 comprises 12 residues. The germline gives CDR1 MNHNS, CDR2 SASEGT. This specimen comes from a study of T cells after yellow fever vaccination. Study conclusions and caveats: Researchers cautioned that FACS-sorted repertoires could harbor abundant clonotypes contaminating from the bulk population. Post-booster repertoires contained most primary-vaccination clones again (around 96% CD4, over 70% CD8).

The gene calls are TRBV6-1 and TRBJ2-1; D unresolved. This TCR was recovered from a young man who received the YFV17D yellow fever vaccine. The sample was PBMCs, taken 5 days after the yellow fever booster vaccination. CDR3 DNA sequence: TGTGCCAGCAGCGAAGGGATTTATGAGCAGTTCTTC. Its translation is CASSEGIYEQFF.